Listed here is a single TCR beta chain. Its antigen is still unknown. CDR3 size: 14 residues. Trimming took 0 bases from V and 8 from J; bases not matched to a gene: 6. The germline V gene has CDR1 LGHDT and CDR2 YNNKEL (reference sequence). With random hexamers, reverse transcription was performed on roughly 0.5 to 1 ug of RNA. Amplification of TCR beta CDR3 spanned 54 Vbeta and 13 Jbeta via immunoSEQ multiplex PCR. TCRdb passed the immunoSEQ multiplex PCR reads through MiXCR, listing each CDR3 protein once. The repertoire holds roughly 200,000 distinct CDR3 sequences, with 85% to 95% as singletons. This specimen belongs to a study of CD8 T cells in Susac syndrome. Regarding the study as a whole: As acknowledged by the study, its TCR sequencing and HLA analysis included a relatively small number of individuals.

CD8+ and CD4+ blood T cells underwent TCR beta sequencing. TEMRA cells were FACS-enriched, unlike CD8+ and CD4+ T cells, which were negatively isolated. What was sequenced was CD4+ T cells from PBMCs. The chain has TRBV3-1 and TRBJ1-2; 7 bases match TRBD1. The TCR sequence derives from a human donor in good health. CDR3 sequence (DNA): TGTGCCAGCAGCCAAGACAGACAGGGACGAGGCTACACCTTC. As protein: CASSQDRQGRGYTF.